These 23 T cell receptor beta chains came from one sample sequenced in a study of graft-versus-host responses after intestinal transplantation. The protocol was immunoSEQ multiplex PCR, while the TCRdb copy is restricted to in-frame clones and leaves out a portion. The repertoire consists of around 35,000 clones, with about 90% occurring once and the leading ten covering about 20%. Graft samples were processed, releasing intraepithelial and lamina propria lymphocytes. This specimen was ileum tissue, taken 200 to 210 days after intestinal transplant. The receptor set was obtained from a human patient who received an intestinal transplant, so some T cells may come from the graft donor.

The CDR3 loop is CASSTSGELFF. DNA for the CDR3: TGTGCCAGCAGCACAAGCGGGGAGCTGTTTTTT. The J gene is TRBJ2-2, the V gene TRBV5-4; D is uncertain. This CDR3 has 11 amino acids. Germline CDR1 reads SGHNT; CDR2 reads YYREEE (reference sequence). V was clipped by 4 bases and J by 7 bases, with 5 bases between them.

The V call is TRBV4-1, the J call TRBJ2-7; D not resolved. CDR1 and CDR2 (germline): MGHRA, YSYEKL. This CDR3 is 15 amino acids long. Trimming stripped 1 base from V and 2 bases from J, with 12 bases between. This CDR3 reads CASSQADHEAYEQYF. CDR3 nucleotides: TGCGCCAGCAGCCAAGCAGACCATGAAGCCTACGAGCAGTACTTC.

This clone is a singleton in its sample. The chain employs TRBV15 and TRBJ2-7; 9 positions match TRBD2. The V gene end was trimmed by 5 bases and the J gene end by 3 bases; junction bases not matched to a gene: 8. Per germline, CDR1 LNHNV and CDR2 YYDKDF (reference sequence). This CDR3 region has 15 residues. The DNA of the CDR3 is TGTGCCACCAGCGTAAAAGGACTAGCGTTCTACGAGCAGTACTTC. Its protein product is CATSVKGLAFYEQYF.

The V call is TRBV7-2, the J call TRBJ1-2; perhaps TRBD1 as D (6 bases). Trimming removed 5 bases from V and 4 bases from J, with 11 bases in between. From germline, CDR1 is SGHTA and CDR2 FQGNSA. This CDR3 region has 13 residues. CDR3 protein: CASSPGTFYGYTF. The CDR3 DNA reads TGTGCCAGCAGCCCCGGGACATTCTATGGCTACACCTTC.

The chain links TRBV10-2 to TRBJ2-5; D possibly corresponds to TRBD1 (5 bases). The CDR3 has 12 residues. Germline loops: CDR1 WSHSY, CDR2 SAAADI. Trimming stripped 5 bases from V and 5 bases from J, with 9 bases between. The CDR3 sequence: CASSTGTETQYF. The CDR3 coding sequence is TGCGCCAGCAGTACAGGAACCGAGACCCAGTACTTC.

J is TRBJ2-1 and V is TRBV7-2, with a possible D match to TRBD2 (6 bases). The CDR3 covers 16 residues. The germline gives CDR1 SGHTA, CDR2 FQGNSA. V lost 2 bases to trimming and J lost 6 bases, with 17 bases between them. The CDR3 DNA reads as TGTGCCAGCAGCTTAACCGTAACCGGGACTCCCAATGAGCAGTTCTTC. Translated: CASSLTVTGTPNEQFF.

The gene calls are TRBV6-5 and TRBJ2-1; D might be TRBD1 or TRBD2, each matching 5 bases. The CDR3 totals 15 residues. Trimming cost V 2 bases and J 4 bases, with 12 bases left between them. Germline V CDR1 and CDR2: MNHEY, SVGAGI. CDR3 residues: CASSYGGSWYNEQFF. CDR3 in DNA: TGTGCCAGCAGTTACGGGGGTTCTTGGTACAATGAGCAGTTCTTC.

This clone occurred once. The chain links TRBV28 to TRBJ1-6; 9 bases agree with TRBD1. CDR3 size: 14 residues. The germline V gene encodes CDR1 MDHEN and CDR2 SYDVKM. Trimming at V came to 6 bases and at J to 9 bases, leaving 6 bases not matched to a gene. CDR3 sequence (DNA): TGTGCCAGCAGCCCGGGACAGGGTCGTTCACCCCTCCACTTT. Translation: CASSPGQGRSPLHF.

The chain links TRBV5-1 to TRBJ2-3; no definite D call. V lost 6 bases, J lost 3 bases, and 14 bases lay in between. The germline CDR1 and CDR2 sequences are SGHRS and YFSETQ. This CDR3 has 14 residues. CDR3 in DNA: TGCGCCAGCAAGGCCGCTCCAGCAACAGATACGCAGTATTTT. Translating it yields CASKAAPATDTQYF.

The rearrangement joins TRBV6-6 to TRBJ2-3, with D possibly being TRBD2 (6 bases). Germline lookup yields CDR1 MNHNY and CDR2 SVGAGI (reference sequence). V gave up 6 bases and J gave up 5 bases, with 18 bases separating them. This CDR3 has 15 residues. The CDR3 reads CASSPPGVAVDTQYF. The CDR3 DNA is TGTGCCAGCAGCCCACCGGGGGTAGCAGTAGATACGCAGTATTTT.

CDR3 amino acids: CASSFGQGAGEQYF. CDR3 bases: TGTGCCAGCAGTTTCGGACAGGGGGCGGGTGAGCAGTACTTC. The chain is built from TRBV27 and TRBJ2-5; 11 bases fit TRBD1. The CDR3 is 14 amino acids. The germline V gene encodes CDR1 MNHEY and CDR2 SMNVEV (reference sequence). V shed 3 bases, J shed 11 bases, and the junction held 8 bases outside the gene matches.

The chain joins TRBV6-1 to TRBJ2-7; D is unclear. Germline V gene sequence: CDR1 MNHNS, CDR2 SASEGT. V dropped 1 base and J dropped 1 base, with 5 bases sitting between them. The CDR3 is 13 amino acids. The CDR3 loop is CASSEVESYEQYF. CDR3 DNA: TGTGCCAGCAGTGAAGTGGAATCCTACGAGCAGTACTTC.

The chain uses TRBV9 and TRBJ2-7; 8 bases fit TRBD2. The CDR3 runs 14 residues. V was pared by 3 bases and J by 2 bases, with 4 bases of the junction left unmatched. The germline V gene encodes CDR1 SGDLS and CDR2 YYNGEE. CDR3 bases: TGTGCCAGCAGCGCGCCGGGACTAGCCTACGAGCAGTACTTC. Protein product: CASSAPGLAYEQYF.

The chain couples TRBV4-1 to TRBJ2-1; D uncertain. The V end was cut by 0 bases, the J end by 5 bases, with 14 bases between. The CDR3 totals 16 residues. Germline values: CDR1 MGHRA, CDR2 YSYEKL. DNA for the CDR3: TGCGCCAGCAGCCAAGACTATCGGGTGAGTAACAATGAGCAGTTCTTC. It is translated as CASSQDYRVSNNEQFF.

The chain has TRBV11-2 and TRBJ2-2, with 10 bases that match TRBD2. There are 15 residues in the CDR3. Looked up from germline, CDR1 is SGHAT and CDR2 is FQNNGV. After removal of 4 bases from V and 4 bases from J, the junction contained 3 bases not matched to a gene. The CDR3 sequence: CASSSSGSVTGELFF. The CDR3 DNA sequence: TGTGCCAGCAGCTCTAGCGGGAGTGTCACCGGGGAGCTGTTTTTT.

This clone was detected once. The chain uses TRBV11-2 and TRBJ2-5, with D perhaps TRBD1 (6 bases). The CDR3 is made up of 15 amino acids. Germline-derived CDR1 and CDR2 are SGHAT and FQNNGV. With 1 base removed from V and 7 bases from J, the gap between germline ends came to 16 bases. The chain's CDR3 is CASSLARTDWRTQYF. DNA for the CDR3: TGTGCCAGCAGCTTAGCCCGGACAGATTGGCGGACCCAGTACTTC.

The chain links TRBV5-4 to TRBJ2-7; 12 nucleotides line up with TRBD2. Germline loops: CDR1 SGHNT, CDR2 YYREEE (reference sequence). V shed 4 bases, J shed 3 bases, and the junction held 8 bases outside the gene matches. This CDR3 contains 16 residues. Here the CDR3 DNA reads TGTGCCAGCAGCAAGGCGACTAGCGGGGGAATCTACGAGCAGTACTTC. Translating gives CASSKATSGGIYEQYF.

This sequence joins TRBV23-1 and TRBJ2-1, with 12 bases fitting TRBD2. TRBV23-1 is classed as an ORF, of uncertain function. V was clipped by 4 bases and J by 5 bases; unmatched bases: 21. The CDR3 extends over 21 amino acids. The CDR3: CASSLAPPRGASGRAHNEQFF. In nucleotides, the CDR3 is TGCGCCAGCAGTCTGGCTCCCCCGAGAGGGGCTAGCGGGAGGGCCCACAATGAGCAGTTCTTC.

The gene calls are TRBV6-6 and TRBJ1-5; 7 positions agree with TRBD1. The junction had 4 bases not matched to a gene; V was cut back by 2 bases and J by 0 bases. Per germline, CDR1 MNHNY and CDR2 SVGAGI (reference sequence). CDR3 length: 16 residues. CDR3: CASSYPTGNSNQPQHF. CDR3 DNA: TGTGCCAGCAGTTACCCGACAGGGAATAGCAATCAGCCCCAGCATTTT.

This chain's CDR3 is CASNKLPSDTQYF. The DNA for the CDR3 is TGTGCCAGCAACAAACTACCGTCGGATACGCAGTATTTT. This chain connects TRBV27 to TRBJ2-3; D unclear. V shed 7 bases and J shed 6 bases, with 14 bases lying between them. In germline, CDR1 is MNHEY, CDR2 SMNVEV (reference sequence). CDR3 length equals 13 residues.

V gene TRBV14 combines with J gene TRBJ2-5; TRBD2 matches 10 bases. The DNA end is a closer match to TRBJ2-7, so the J assignment may be wrong. The length of the CDR3 is 15 residues. CDR1 SGHDN and CDR2 FVKESK come from the germline V gene. This CDR3 reads CASSQVLAGGYEQYF. The CDR3 nucleotides are TGTGCCAGCAGCCAAGTTTTAGCGGGAGGCTACGAGCAGTACTTC.

The V call is TRBV10-3, the J call TRBJ2-1; D may correspond to TRBD1 or TRBD2 (7 bases each). CDR1 and CDR2 (germline): ENHRY, SYGVKD. Trimming removed 4 bases at V and 0 bases at J, with 16 bases between. The CDR3 extends over 17 amino acids. In nucleotides, the CDR3 is TGTGCCATCAGTGTCAGGGGGGGGGAGAGCTCCTACAATGAGCAGTTCTTC. Translation gives CAISVRGGESSYNEQFF.

The chain recombines TRBV11-2 with TRBJ1-1; the D is unclear. The CDR3 is made up of 14 amino acids. Germline values: CDR1 SGHAT, CDR2 FQNNGV. V was clipped by 1 base and J by 10 bases, with 16 bases between them. CDR3 in DNA: TGTGCCAGCAGCTTAGCGGATATGGGGTCAGGAGCTTTCTTT. Protein sequence: CASSLADMGSGAFF.